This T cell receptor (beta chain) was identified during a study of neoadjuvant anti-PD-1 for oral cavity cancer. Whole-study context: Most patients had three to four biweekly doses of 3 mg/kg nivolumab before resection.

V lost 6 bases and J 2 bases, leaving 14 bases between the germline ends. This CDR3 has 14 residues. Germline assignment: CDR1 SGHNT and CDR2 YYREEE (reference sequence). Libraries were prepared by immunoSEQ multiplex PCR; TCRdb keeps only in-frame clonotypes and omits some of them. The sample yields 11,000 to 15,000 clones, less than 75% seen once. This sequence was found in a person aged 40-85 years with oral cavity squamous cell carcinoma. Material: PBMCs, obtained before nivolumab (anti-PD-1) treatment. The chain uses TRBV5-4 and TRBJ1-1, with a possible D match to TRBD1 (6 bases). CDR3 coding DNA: TGTGCCAGCACCCCCAGGGGACGAAACACTGAAGCTTTCTTT. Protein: CASTPRGRNTEAFF.